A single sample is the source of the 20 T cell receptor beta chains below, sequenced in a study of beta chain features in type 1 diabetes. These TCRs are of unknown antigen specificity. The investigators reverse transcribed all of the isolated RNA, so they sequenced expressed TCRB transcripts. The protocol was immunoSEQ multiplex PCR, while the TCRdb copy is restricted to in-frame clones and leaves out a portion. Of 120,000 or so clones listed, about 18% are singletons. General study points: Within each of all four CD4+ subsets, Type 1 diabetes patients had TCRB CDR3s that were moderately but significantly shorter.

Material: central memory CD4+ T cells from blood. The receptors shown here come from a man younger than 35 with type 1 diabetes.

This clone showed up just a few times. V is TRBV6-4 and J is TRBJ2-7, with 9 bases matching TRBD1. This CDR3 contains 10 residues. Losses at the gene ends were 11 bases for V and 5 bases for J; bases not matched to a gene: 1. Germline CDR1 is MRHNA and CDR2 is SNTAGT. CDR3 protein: CAGQGHEQYF. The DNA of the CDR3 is TGTGCCGGACAGGGGCACGAGCAGTACTTC.

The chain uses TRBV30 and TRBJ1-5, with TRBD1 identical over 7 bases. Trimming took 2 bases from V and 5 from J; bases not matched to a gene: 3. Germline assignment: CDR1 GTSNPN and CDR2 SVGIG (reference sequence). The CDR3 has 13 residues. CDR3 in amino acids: CAWSWTGDQPQHF. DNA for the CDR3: TGTGCCTGGAGTTGGACAGGTGATCAGCCCCAGCATTTT. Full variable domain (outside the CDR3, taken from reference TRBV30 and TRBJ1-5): SQTIHQWPATLVQPVGSPLSLECTVEGTSNPNLYWYRQAAGRGLQLLFYSVGIGQISSEVPQNLSASRPQDRQFILSSKKLLLSDSGFYLCAWSWTGDQPQHFGDGTRLSIL.

The CDR3 spells CASSLLGTSGRETQYF. CDR3 coding DNA: TGTGCCAGCAGTTTATTAGGGACTAGCGGGAGGGAGACCCAGTACTTC. This chain uses TRBV27 with TRBJ2-5; 15 bases are shared with TRBD2. The ends lost 1 base at V and 5 bases at J; junction bases unmatched: 2. The germline V gene encodes CDR1 MNHEY and CDR2 SMNVEV (reference sequence). This CDR3 region has 16 residues.

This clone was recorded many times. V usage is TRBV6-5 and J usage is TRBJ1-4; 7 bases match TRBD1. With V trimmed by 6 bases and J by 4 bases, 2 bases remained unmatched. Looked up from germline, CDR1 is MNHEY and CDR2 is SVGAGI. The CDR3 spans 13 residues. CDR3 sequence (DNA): TGTGCCAGCAGAAGACAGGGTAATGAAAAACTGTTTTTT. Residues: CASRRQGNEKLFF.

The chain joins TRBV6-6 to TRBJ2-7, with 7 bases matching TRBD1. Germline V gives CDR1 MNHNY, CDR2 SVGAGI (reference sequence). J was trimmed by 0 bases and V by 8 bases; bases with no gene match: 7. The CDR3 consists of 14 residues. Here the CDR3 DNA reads TGTGCCAGCTCGGGACAGCCGAGCTCCTACGAGCAGTACTTC. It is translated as CASSGQPSSYEQYF.

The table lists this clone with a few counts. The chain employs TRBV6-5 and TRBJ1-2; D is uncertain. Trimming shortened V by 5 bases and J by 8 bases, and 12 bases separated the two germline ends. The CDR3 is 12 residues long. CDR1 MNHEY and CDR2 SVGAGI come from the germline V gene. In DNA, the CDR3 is TGTGCCAGCAGTCCTGAGGGCCAGGGCTACACCTTC. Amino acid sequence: CASSPEGQGYTF.

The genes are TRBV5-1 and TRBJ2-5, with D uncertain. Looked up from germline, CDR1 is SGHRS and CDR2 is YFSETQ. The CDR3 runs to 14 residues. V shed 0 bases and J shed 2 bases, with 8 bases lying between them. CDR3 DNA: TGCGCCAGCAGCTTGGTGGCAACTCAAGAGACCCAGTACTTC. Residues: CASSLVATQETQYF.

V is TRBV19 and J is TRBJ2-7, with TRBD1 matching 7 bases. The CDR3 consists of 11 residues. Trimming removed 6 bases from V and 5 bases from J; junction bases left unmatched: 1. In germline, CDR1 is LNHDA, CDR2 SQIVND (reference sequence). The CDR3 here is CASRTGNEQYF. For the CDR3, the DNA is TGTGCCAGTAGGACAGGGAACGAGCAGTACTTC.

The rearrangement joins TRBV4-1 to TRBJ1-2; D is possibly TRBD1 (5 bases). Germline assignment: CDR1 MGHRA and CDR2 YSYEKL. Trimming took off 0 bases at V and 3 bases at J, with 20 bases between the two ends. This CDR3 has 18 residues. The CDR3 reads CASSQEGLTGRRHYGYTF. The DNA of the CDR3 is TGCGCCAGCAGCCAAGAAGGCCTCACGGGGCGGCGACACTATGGCTACACCTTC.

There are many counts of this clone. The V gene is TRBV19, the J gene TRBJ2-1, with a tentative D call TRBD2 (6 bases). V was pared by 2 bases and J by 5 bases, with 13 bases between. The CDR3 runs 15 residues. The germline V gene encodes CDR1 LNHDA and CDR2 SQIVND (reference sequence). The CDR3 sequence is CASSIRAGIDNEQFF. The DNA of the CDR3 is TGTGCCAGTAGTATACGAGCGGGTATAGACAATGAGCAGTTCTTC.

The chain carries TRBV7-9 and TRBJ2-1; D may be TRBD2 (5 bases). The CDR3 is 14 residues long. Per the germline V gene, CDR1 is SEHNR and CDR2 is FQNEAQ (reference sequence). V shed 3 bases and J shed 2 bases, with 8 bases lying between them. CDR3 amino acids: CASSLPGTYNEQFF. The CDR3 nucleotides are TGTGCCAGCAGCTTGCCCGGGACCTACAATGAGCAGTTCTTC.

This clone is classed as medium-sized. For the CDR3, the DNA is TGTGCCTGGAGTGCCCCGCACGACAGCACAGATACGCAGTATTTT. Translated, it gives CAWSAPHDSTDTQYF. The rearrangement joins TRBV30 to TRBJ2-3; D unresolved. V dropped 1 base and J dropped 0 bases, with 11 bases sitting between them. Germline V gene sequence: CDR1 GTSNPN, CDR2 SVGIG (reference sequence). The CDR3 runs 15 residues.

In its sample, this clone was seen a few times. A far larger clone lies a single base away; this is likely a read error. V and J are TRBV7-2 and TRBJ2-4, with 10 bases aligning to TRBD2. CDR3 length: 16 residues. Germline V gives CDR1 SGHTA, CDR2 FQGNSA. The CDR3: CASSPFLAGEKNIRYF. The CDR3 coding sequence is TGTGCCAGCAGCCCCTTCCTAGCGGGGGAGAAAAACATTCGGTACTTC.

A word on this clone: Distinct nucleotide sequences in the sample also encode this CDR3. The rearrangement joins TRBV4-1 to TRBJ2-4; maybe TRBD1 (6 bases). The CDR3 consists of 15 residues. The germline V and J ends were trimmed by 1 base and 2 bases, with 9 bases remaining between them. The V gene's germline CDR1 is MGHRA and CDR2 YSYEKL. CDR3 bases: TGCGCCAGCAGCCAAGGGCAGGGGACCAAAAACATTCAGTACTTC. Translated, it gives CASSQGQGTKNIQYF.

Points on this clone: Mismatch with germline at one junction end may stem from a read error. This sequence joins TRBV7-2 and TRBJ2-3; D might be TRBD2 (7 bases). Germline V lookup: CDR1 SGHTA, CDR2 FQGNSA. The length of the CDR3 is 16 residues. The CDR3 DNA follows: TGCGCCAGCAGCCGTGAACGGGGGGCCGACACAGATACGCAGTATTTT. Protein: CASSRERGADTDTQYF.

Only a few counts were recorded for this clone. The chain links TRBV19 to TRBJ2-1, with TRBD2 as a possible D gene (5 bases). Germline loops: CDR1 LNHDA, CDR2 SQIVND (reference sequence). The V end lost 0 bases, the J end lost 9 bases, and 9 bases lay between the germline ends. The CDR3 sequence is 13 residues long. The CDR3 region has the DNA TGTGCCAGTAGTATAGAGAGGGAGACTGAGCAGTTCTTC. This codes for CASSIERETEQFF.

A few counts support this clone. CDR3 protein: CSVEGRSNTEAFF. In DNA, the CDR3 is TGCAGCGTCGAGGGACGGTCGAACACTGAAGCTTTCTTT. The chain is built from TRBV29-1 and TRBJ1-1; a possible D gene is TRBD1 (5 bases). Germline values: CDR1 SQVTM, CDR2 ANQGSEA. The CDR3 is 13 amino acids. Trimming shortened V by 6 bases and J by 1 base, and 12 bases separated the two germline ends.

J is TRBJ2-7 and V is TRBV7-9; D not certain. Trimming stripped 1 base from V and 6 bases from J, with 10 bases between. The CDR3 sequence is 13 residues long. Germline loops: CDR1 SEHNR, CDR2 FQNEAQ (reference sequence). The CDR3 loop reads CASSLGPMLEQYF. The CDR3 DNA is TGTGCCAGCAGCTTAGGGCCTATGCTCGAGCAGTACTTC. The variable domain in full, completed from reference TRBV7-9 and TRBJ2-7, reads DTGVSQNPRHKITKRGQNVTFRCDPISEHNRLYWYRQTLGQGPEFLTYFQNEAQLEKSRLLSDRFSAERPKGSFSTLEIQRTEQGDSAMYLCASSLGPMLEQYFGPGTRLTVT.

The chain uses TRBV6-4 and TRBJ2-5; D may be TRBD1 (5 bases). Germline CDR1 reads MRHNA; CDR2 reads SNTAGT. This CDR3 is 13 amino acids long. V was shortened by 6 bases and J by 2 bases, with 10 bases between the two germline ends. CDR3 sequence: CASSRQLQETQYF. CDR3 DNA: TGTGCCAGCAGCCGACAGCTACAAGAGACCCAGTACTTC.

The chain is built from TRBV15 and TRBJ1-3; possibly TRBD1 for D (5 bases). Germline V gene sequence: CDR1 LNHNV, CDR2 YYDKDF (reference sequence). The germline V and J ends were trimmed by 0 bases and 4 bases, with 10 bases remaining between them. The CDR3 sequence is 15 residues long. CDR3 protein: CATSRDASGGNTIYF. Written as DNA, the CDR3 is TGTGCCACCAGCAGAGATGCATCAGGGGGAAACACCATATATTTT.